One TCR beta chain is described in this entry. The data belong to a study of OX40 agonist ivuxolimab in advanced cancers. Trimming removed 1 base from V and 0 bases from J, with 7 bases in between. Germline assignment: CDR1 SGHAT and CDR2 FQDESV (reference sequence). This CDR3 contains 15 residues. Only in-frame clones appear in the TCRdb table, and some are missing; sequencing was by immunoSEQ multiplex PCR. Among 70,000 or so clones, roughly 87% were seen once, and the ten largest hold 1.3%. This TCR came from an adult with an advanced solid tumor such as melanoma, head and neck, liver or kidney cancer. This material consisted of CD4+ or CD8+ T cells sorted from blood, taken in a trial of the OX40 agonist ivuxolimab. J is TRBJ1-3 and V is TRBV11-1; D remains ambiguous. The CDR3 here is CASSLVDGSGNTIYF. CDR3 DNA: TGTGCCAGCAGCTTAGTGGACGGCTCTGGAAACACCATATATTTT.